This TCR beta chain derives from a study of CD8 T cells in Susac syndrome. Looked up from germline, CDR1 is MDHEN and CDR2 is SYDVKM. The V and J ends lost 5 bases and 10 bases, in that order; junction bases with no gene match: 13. This CDR3 spans 16 amino acids. cDNA came from roughly 0.47 to 1 ug RNA primed by random hexamers. Each CDR3 protein is one row after TCRdb ran MiXCR on the immunoSEQ multiplex PCR reads. The data contain over 150,000 distinct CDR3 sequences, 85% to 95% of them singletons. Sequencing of TCR beta covered CD8+ and CD4+ T cells obtained from blood. The TCR comes from a human donor with Susac syndrome. The genes are TRBV28 and TRBJ2-1; TRBD2 matches 11 bases. Sample: CD4+ T cells from PBMCs. This CDR3 is CASSAGLAETSGEQFF. The CDR3 DNA follows: TGTGCCAGCAGTGCGGGACTAGCGGAGACCTCTGGGGAGCAGTTCTTC.